The 20 T cell receptor beta chains reported below all come from one sample, sequenced in a study of T-cell reconstitution after alpha-beta-depleted transplantation in children (dated by TCRdb to the mid-2010s). Libraries were built with PCR. Sequencing relied on an Illumina HiSeq 2500. TCR libraries were prepared with molecular barcoding, using unique molecular identifiers to normalize TCRbeta repertoire quantification. The public sequencing data were trimmed at Q25 with fastp and processed into clonotypes with MiXCR by TCRdb, which kept only in-frame beta chains. Rows merge per CDR3 protein into single entries with the most common DNA and genes. Present in this sample are just over 350,000 distinct CDR3 sequences, about 14% of which were seen just once. Jointly, the top ten make up about 4% of the sample. The material sequenced was PBMCs, taken from the stem cell graft. The receptors originated from a human donor who donated a stem cell graft to a child with Fanconi anemia.

The chain has TRBV5-1 and TRBJ2-5; D is tentatively TRBD1 or TRBD2 (6 bases each). The CDR3 sequence is 16 residues long. Deletions cut 3 bases from V and 3 bases from J, with 18 bases between. The germline gives CDR1 SGHRS, CDR2 YFSETQ. As DNA, the CDR3 is TGCGCCAGCAGCTCTGCCCTCGCGGGACAAAAAGAGACCCAGTACTTC. This encodes CASSSALAGQKETQYF.

In the case of this clonotype: The junction shows a germline mismatch at one end, possibly a read error. The J gene is TRBJ2-5, the V gene TRBV9; 8 positions match TRBD2. The germline V gene has CDR1 SGDLS and CDR2 YYNGEE. This CDR3 region has 15 residues. As DNA, the CDR3 is TGTGGCAGCAGCGTCAGGGGACTAGGTCTGGAGACCCAGTACTTC. This codes for CGSSVRGLGLETQYF. Looking up the rest from reference TRBV9 and TRBJ2-5 gives the full variable domain: DSGVTQTPKHLITATGQRVTLRCSPRSGDLSVYWYQQSLDQGLQFLIQYYNGEERAKGNILERFSAQQFPDLHSELNLSSLELGDSALYFCGSSVRGLGLETQYFGPGTRLLVL.

This sequence joins TRBV28 and TRBJ1-2, with TRBD1 as a possible D gene (6 bases). In germline, CDR1 is MDHEN, CDR2 SYDVKM. The CDR3 loop spans 14 amino acids. Between the trimmed V and J ends, which lost 7 bases and 4 bases, there was a span of 16 bases. The chain's CDR3 is CASMSPPGVYGYTF. CDR3 coding DNA: TGTGCCAGCATGAGCCCGCCAGGGGTCTATGGCTACACCTTC.

The V call is TRBV11-2, the J call TRBJ2-2; maybe TRBD2 (6 bases). CDR3 length equals 12 residues. The germline V gene has CDR1 SGHAT and CDR2 FQNNGV. V was clipped by 6 bases and J by 10 bases, with 12 bases between them. The CDR3 DNA is TGTGCCAGCAGGGGGCGGGGAGAGGAGCTGTTTTTT. Protein sequence: CASRGRGEELFF.

This clonotype was seen only a few times. The rearrangement joins TRBV29-1 to TRBJ1-4, with D perhaps TRBD1 (5 bases). Trimming stripped 6 bases from V and 8 bases from J, with 19 bases between. Looked up from germline, CDR1 is SQVTM and CDR2 is ANQGSEA. The CDR3 is 14 residues long. This CDR3 is CSVELQGNEEKLFF. The CDR3, as DNA: TGCAGCGTCGAACTTCAGGGAAATGAAGAAAAACTGTTTTTT.

The table lists this clonotype with a few counts. The chain uses TRBV7-9 and TRBJ1-1; maybe TRBD1 (5 bases). Germline lookup yields CDR1 SEHNR and CDR2 FQNEAQ (reference sequence). The CDR3 consists of 13 residues. Trimming stripped 5 bases from V and 3 bases from J, with 10 bases between. This chain's CDR3 is CASSRPGDTEAFF. DNA of the CDR3: TGTGCCAGCAGCCGGCCGGGGGACACTGAAGCTTTCTTT.

This chain connects TRBV3-1 to TRBJ2-1; 10 bases line up with TRBD2. Germline assignment: CDR1 LGHDT and CDR2 YNNKEL (reference sequence). The CDR3 runs 15 residues. V shed 1 base, J shed 9 bases, and the junction held 6 bases outside the gene matches. The CDR3 loop is CASSQGGTSEGEQFF. In nucleotides, the CDR3 is TGTGCCAGCAGCCAAGGCGGGACTAGCGAGGGTGAGCAGTTCTTC.

V and J are TRBV9 and TRBJ1-4, with D perhaps TRBD1 (6 bases). The V and J ends lost 4 bases and 10 bases respectively, with 17 bases between them. The V gene's germline CDR1 is SGDLS and CDR2 YYNGEE. The CDR3 contains 14 residues. Written as DNA, the CDR3 is TGTGCCAGCAGCCCCCGTTTAGAGGGGGGAAAACTGTTTTTT. Translating it yields CASSPRLEGGKLFF.

The chain joins TRBV9 to TRBJ2-5; 10 nucleotides align to TRBD2. V shed 3 bases and J 5 bases; nucleotides not matched to a gene: 10. Germline CDR1 and CDR2: SGDLS and YYNGEE. The CDR3 runs 16 residues. CDR3 sequence reads: CASSGHLAGGGETQYF. As DNA, the CDR3 is TGTGCCAGCAGCGGTCATTTAGCGGGGGGCGGGGAGACCCAGTACTTC.

V gene TRBV3-1 combines with J gene TRBJ2-5; D remains ambiguous. V was pared by 6 bases and J by 2 bases, with 10 bases between. This CDR3 is built from 13 residues. Germline V gene data show CDR1 as LGHDT and CDR2 as YNNKEL (reference sequence). The CDR3 reads CASRRSQQETQYF. CDR3 DNA sequence: TGTGCCAGCAGGAGGAGCCAGCAAGAGACCCAGTACTTC.

This sequence joins TRBV3-1 and TRBJ2-7; the D is unclear. The CDR3 is made up of 12 amino acids. Trimming left V 3 bases short and J 2 bases short, with 5 bases between. Germline V gene lookup returns CDR1 LGHDT and CDR2 YNNKEL (reference sequence). In nucleotides, the CDR3 is TGTGCCAGCAGCCACGGCCCCTACGAGCAGTACTTC. This codes for CASSHGPYEQYF.

CDR3 nucleotides: TGTGCCAGCAGGGATCCCTACGAGCAGTACTTC. Translation: CASRDPYEQYF. The V gene is TRBV6-2 or TRBV6-3, the J gene TRBJ2-7, with D unresolved. CDR1 is MNHEY and CDR2 is SVGEGT in the germline V gene. V lost 6 bases to trimming and J lost 2 bases, with 5 bases between them. The CDR3 spans 11 residues.

This clonotype has a handful of counts. This chain links TRBV4-3 with TRBJ1-1; possible D gene TRBD1, 5 bases. Germline V gene lookup returns CDR1 LGHNA and CDR2 YSLEER. The V and J ends lost 1 base and 2 bases respectively, with 23 bases between them. The CDR3 is 19 amino acids. CDR3 in amino acids: CASSQGEADSSTKNTEAFF. CDR3 DNA: TGCGCCAGCAGCCAAGGGGAGGCCGACAGCTCCACGAAAAACACTGAAGCTTTCTTT.

Ten or more counts support this clonotype. This rearrangement joins TRBV7-2 to TRBJ2-3; the D is unclear. This CDR3 spans 15 amino acids. Trimming left V 0 bases short and J 2 bases short, with 9 bases between. From germline, CDR1 is SGHTA and CDR2 FQGNSA. The chain's CDR3 is CASSLANGNTDTQYF. The CDR3 nucleotides are TGTGCCAGCAGCTTAGCCAACGGCAACACAGATACGCAGTATTTT.

This clonotype showed up just a few times. V usage is TRBV15 and J usage is TRBJ1-4, with no clear D. Germline CDR1 reads LNHNV; CDR2 reads YYDKDF (reference sequence). The CDR3 consists of 15 residues. Trimming pared 5 bases from V and 4 bases from J, leaving 14 bases between. CDR3 region: CATSSDWVINEKLFF. CDR3 in DNA: TGTGCCACCAGCTCTGACTGGGTCATTAATGAAAAACTGTTTTTT.

In its sample, this clonotype was seen a few times. V usage is TRBV6-5 and J usage is TRBJ2-3; 8 nucleotides match TRBD2. The trim removed 2 bases at V and 0 bases at J, leaving 4 bases unmatched. Germline lookup yields CDR1 MNHEY and CDR2 SVGAGI. There are 16 residues in the CDR3. The CDR3, as DNA: TGTGCCAGCAGTTACAAGCGGGGGTTTAGCACAGATACGCAGTATTTT. Amino acid sequence: CASSYKRGFSTDTQYF.

Ten or more counts support this clonotype. The chain has TRBV6-2 or TRBV6-3 and TRBJ2-1, with TRBD1 matching over 10 bases. J was trimmed by 9 bases and V by 2 bases; bases with no gene match: 7. The CDR3 is made up of 15 amino acids. Germline CDR1 and CDR2: MNHEY and SVGEGT. CDR3 DNA: TGTGCCAGCAGTTACAGGGACAGGGGTAGGAGTGAGCAGTTCTTC. It is translated as CASSYRDRGRSEQFF.

The V gene is TRBV6-2 or TRBV6-3, the J gene TRBJ1-5; D may be TRBD1 (6 bases). V was clipped by 6 bases and J by 4 bases, with 16 bases between them. This CDR3 is built from 15 residues. The V gene's germline CDR1 is MNHEY and CDR2 SVGEGT. For the CDR3, the DNA is TGTGCCAGCAGCCACGGGGACACCTCGAATCAGCCCCAGCATTTT. Protein: CASSHGDTSNQPQHF.

This chain connects TRBV18 to TRBJ1-1; D remains ambiguous. V was pared by 2 bases and J by 6 bases, with 10 bases between. The CDR3 runs 13 residues. Germline-derived CDR1 and CDR2 are KGHSH and LQKENI. The CDR3 here is CASSPAAGAEAFF. The CDR3 DNA reads as TGTGCCAGCTCACCAGCTGCTGGGGCTGAAGCTTTCTTT. Full variable domain (missing parts from reference TRBV18 and TRBJ1-1): NAGVMQNPRHLVRRRGQEARLRCSPMKGHSHVYWYRQLPEEGLKFMVYLQKENIIDESGMPKERFSAEFPKEGPSILRIQQVVRGDSAAYFCASSPAAGAEAFFGQGTRLTVV.

This chain uses TRBV12-3 or TRBV12-4 with TRBJ1-4, with no clear D. The germline V and J ends were trimmed by 6 bases and 8 bases, with 10 bases remaining between them. This CDR3 is 12 amino acids long. DNA of the CDR3: TGTGCCAGCAGCCCCGAAAGAGAAAAACTGTTTTTT. It is translated as CASSPEREKLFF.